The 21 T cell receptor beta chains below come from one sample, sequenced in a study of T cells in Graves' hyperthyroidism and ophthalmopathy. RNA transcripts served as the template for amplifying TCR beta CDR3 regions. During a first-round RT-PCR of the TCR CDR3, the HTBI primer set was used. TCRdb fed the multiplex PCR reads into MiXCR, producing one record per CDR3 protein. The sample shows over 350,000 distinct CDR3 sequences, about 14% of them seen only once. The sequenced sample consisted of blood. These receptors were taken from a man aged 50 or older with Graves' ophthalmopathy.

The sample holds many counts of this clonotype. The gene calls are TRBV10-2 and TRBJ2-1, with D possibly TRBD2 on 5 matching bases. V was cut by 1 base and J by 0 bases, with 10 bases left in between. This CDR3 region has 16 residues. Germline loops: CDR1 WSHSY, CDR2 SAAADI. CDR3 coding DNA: TGCGCCAGCAGTGAGTTAACGGGGAGCTCCTACAATGAGCAGTTCTTC. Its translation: CASSELTGSSYNEQFF.

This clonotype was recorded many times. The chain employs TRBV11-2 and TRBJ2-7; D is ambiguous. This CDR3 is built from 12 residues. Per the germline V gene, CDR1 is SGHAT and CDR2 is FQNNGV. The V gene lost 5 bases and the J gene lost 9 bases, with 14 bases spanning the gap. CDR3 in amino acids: CASSPLRLGQYF. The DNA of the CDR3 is TGTGCCAGCAGCCCCCTCAGGCTCGGGCAGTACTTC.

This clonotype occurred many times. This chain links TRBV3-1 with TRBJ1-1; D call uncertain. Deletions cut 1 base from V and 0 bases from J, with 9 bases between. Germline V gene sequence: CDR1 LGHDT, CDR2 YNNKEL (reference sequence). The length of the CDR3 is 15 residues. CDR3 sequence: CASSQGSTLNTEAFF. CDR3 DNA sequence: TGTGCCAGCAGCCAAGGCAGCACGCTGAACACTGAAGCTTTCTTT.

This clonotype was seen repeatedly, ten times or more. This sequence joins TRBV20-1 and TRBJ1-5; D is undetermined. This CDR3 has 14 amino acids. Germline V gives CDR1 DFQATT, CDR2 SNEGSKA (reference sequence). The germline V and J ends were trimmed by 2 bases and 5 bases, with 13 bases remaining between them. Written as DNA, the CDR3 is TGCAGTGCTAGATCGGTATGGGTCGATCAGCCCCAGCATTTT. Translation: CSARSVWVDQPQHF.

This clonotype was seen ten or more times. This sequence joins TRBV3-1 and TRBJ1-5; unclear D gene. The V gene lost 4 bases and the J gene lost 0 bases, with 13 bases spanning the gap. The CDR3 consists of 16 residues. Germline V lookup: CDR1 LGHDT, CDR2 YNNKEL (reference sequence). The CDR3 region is CASSRGAGISNQPQHF. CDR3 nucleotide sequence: TGTGCCAGCAGCCGAGGAGCGGGGATTAGCAATCAGCCCCAGCATTTT.

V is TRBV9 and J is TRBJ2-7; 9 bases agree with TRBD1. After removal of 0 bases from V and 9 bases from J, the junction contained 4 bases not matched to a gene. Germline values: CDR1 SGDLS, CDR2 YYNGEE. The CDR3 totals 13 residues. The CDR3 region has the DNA TGTGCCAGCAGCGTAGACGACAGGGGGGGGCAGTACTTC. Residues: CASSVDDRGGQYF.

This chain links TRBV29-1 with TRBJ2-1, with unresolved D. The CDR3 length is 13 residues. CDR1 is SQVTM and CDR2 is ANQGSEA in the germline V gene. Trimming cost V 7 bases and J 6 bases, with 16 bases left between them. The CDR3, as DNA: TGCAGCGGCCTGTCGACCGGGCGCAATGAGCAGTTCTTC. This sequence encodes CSGLSTGRNEQFF.

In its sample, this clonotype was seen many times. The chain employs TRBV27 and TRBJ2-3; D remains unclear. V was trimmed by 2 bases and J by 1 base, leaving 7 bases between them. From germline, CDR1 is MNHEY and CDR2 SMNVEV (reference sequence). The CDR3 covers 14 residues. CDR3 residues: CASSLGPGTDTQYF. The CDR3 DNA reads TGTGCCAGCAGTTTAGGTCCTGGCACAGATACGCAGTATTTT.

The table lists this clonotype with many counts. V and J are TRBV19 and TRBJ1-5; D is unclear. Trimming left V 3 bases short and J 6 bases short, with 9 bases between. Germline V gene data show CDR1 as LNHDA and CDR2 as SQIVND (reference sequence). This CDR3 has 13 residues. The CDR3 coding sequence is TGTGCCAGTAGTATGGGGAGGGTTCAGCCCCAGCATTTT. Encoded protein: CASSMGRVQPQHF.

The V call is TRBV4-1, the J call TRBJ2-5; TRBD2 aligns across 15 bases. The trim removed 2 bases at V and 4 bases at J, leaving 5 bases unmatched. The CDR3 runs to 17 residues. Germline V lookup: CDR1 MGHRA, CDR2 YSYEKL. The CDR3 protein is CASSQSPGLAGGETQYF. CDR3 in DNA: TGCGCCAGCAGCCAATCCCCGGGACTAGCGGGAGGAGAGACCCAGTACTTC.

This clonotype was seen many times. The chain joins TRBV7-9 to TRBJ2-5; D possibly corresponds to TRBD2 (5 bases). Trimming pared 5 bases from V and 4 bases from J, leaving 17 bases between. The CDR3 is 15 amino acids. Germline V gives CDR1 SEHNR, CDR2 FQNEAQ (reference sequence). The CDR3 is CASSTEGSALETQYF. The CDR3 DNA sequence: TGTGCCAGCAGCACAGAGGGATCGGCTCTAGAGACCCAGTACTTC.

This CDR3 reads CASSVHRTSANYEQYF. The DNA for the CDR3 is TGTGCCAGCAGCGTCCATCGGACTAGCGCAAACTACGAGCAGTACTTC. The chain employs TRBV7-9 and TRBJ2-7, with 9 nucleotides matching TRBD2. V lost 5 bases to trimming and J lost 3 bases; unmatched junction nucleotides: 11. Per germline, CDR1 SEHNR and CDR2 FQNEAQ (reference sequence). The CDR3 totals 16 residues.

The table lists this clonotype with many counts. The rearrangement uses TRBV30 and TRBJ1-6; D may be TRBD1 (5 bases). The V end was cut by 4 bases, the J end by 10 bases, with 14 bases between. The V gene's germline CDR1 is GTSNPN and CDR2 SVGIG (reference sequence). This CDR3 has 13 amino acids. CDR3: CAWMRQGRSPLHF. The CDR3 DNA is TGTGCCTGGATGCGGCAGGGTCGATCACCCCTCCACTTT.

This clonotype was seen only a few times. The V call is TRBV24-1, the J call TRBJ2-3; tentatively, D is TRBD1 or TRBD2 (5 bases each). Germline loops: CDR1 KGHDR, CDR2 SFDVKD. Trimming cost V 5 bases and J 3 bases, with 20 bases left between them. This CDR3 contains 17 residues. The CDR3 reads CATSAHPSSGRTDTQYF. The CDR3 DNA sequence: TGTGCCACCAGTGCCCACCCTTCCTCGGGGCGGACAGATACGCAGTATTTT.

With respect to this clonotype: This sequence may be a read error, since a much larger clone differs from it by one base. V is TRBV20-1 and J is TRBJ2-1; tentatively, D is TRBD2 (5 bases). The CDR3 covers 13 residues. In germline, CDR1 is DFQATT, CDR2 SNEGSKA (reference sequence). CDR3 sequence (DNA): TGCAGTGCAGGCCCTAGCTCCAACAATGAGCAGTTCTTC. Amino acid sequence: CSAGPSSNNEQFF.

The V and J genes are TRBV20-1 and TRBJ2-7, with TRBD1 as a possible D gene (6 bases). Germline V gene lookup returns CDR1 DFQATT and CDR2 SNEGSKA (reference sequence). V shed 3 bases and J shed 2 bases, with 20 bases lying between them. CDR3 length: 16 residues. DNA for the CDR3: TGCAGTGCTAGGGGGGCAGGGAAGTGCAGGACCTACGAGCAGTACTTC. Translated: CSARGAGKCRTYEQYF.

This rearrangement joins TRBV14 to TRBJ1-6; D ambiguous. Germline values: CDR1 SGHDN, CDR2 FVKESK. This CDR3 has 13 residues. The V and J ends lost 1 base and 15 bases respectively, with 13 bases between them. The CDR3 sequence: CASSQASTPLLHF. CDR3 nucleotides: TGTGCCAGCAGCCAAGCCTCAACCCCACTCCTCCACTTT.

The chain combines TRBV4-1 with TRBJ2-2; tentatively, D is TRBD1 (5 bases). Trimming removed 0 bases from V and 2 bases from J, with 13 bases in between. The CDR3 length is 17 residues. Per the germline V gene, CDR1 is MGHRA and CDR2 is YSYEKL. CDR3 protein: CASSQDQGASNTGELFF. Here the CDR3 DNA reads TGCGCCAGCAGCCAAGATCAAGGGGCGAGTAACACCGGGGAGCTGTTTTTT.

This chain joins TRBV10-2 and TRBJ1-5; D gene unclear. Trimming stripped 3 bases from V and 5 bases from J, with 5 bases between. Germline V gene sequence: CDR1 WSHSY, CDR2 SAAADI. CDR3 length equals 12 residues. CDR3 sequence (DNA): TGCGCCAGCAGTGACCAGGATCAGCCCCAGCATTTT. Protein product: CASSDQDQPQHF.

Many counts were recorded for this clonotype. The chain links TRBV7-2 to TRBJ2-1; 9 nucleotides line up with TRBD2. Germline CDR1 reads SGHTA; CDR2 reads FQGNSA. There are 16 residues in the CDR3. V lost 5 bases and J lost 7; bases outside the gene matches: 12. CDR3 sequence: CASSLRLAANTNEQFF. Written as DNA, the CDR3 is TGTGCCAGCAGCCTAAGACTAGCGGCCAACACGAATGAGCAGTTCTTC.

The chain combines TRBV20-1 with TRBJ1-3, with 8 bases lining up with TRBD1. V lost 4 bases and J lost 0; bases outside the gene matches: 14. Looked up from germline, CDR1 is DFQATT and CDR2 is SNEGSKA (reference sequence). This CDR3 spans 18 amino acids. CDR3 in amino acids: CSAKERGDRSFSGNTIYF. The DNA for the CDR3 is TGCAGTGCTAAAGAGAGGGGGGACAGGTCATTCTCTGGAAACACCATATATTTT.